The T cell receptor beta chain under discussion was sequenced for a study of cytomegalovirus exposure and HLA in healthy donors. About the study: Early on, a data release was issued that held tens of millions of unique TCRs from HLA-typed donors. General observations from the study: An observed cluster of highly shared sequence variants was recorded as a likely sequencing artifact.

V was clipped by 2 bases and J by 5 bases, with 10 bases between them. CDR1 is SGDLS, CDR2 YYNGEE, per germline. There are 14 residues in the CDR3. The primer mix had 60 Vbeta and 13 Jbeta primers. Per the original data handling: A later analysis tallied roughly 77 million unique TCR beta chains, some 10 million of them shared. Only in-frame clones appear in the TCRdb table, and some are missing; sequencing was by immunoSEQ multiplex PCR. The V and J calls and clone size are taken from that table; D and trimming were inferred from the DNA. Among roughly 190,000 clones, roughly 12% were seen once, and the ten largest hold 7.8%. Only a few counts were recorded for this clone. The target antigen is unknown.

The receptor comes from a middle-aged man in good health and CMV-seropositive. The V call is TRBV9, the J call TRBJ1-4; D unclear. The specimen sequenced was PBMCs. CDR3 loop: CASSVVAANEKLFF. Written as DNA, the CDR3 is TGTGCCAGCAGCGTGGTGGCGGCAAATGAAAAACTGTTTTTT.